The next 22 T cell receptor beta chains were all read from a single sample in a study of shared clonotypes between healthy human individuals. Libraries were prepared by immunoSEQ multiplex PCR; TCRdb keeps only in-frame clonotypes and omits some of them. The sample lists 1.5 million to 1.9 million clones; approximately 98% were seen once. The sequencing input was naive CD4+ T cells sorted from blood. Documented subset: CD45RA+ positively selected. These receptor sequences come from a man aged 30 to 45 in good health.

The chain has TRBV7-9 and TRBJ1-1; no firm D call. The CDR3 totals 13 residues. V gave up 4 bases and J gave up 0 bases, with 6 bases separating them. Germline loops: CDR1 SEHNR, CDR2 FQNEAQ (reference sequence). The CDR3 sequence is CASSSMLNTEAFF. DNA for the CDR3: TGTGCCAGCAGCTCTATGCTGAACACTGAAGCTTTCTTT.

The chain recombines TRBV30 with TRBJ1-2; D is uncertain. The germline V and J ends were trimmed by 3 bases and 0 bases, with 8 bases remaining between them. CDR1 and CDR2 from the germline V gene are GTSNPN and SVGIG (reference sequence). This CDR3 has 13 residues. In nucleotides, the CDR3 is TGTGCCTGGAGACAAGATTCTAACTATGGCTACACCTTC. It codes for CAWRQDSNYGYTF.

The CDR3 DNA sequence: TGTGCCAGCAGCTCCCGGGCCGGAAGAACGGAATACTACGAGCAGTACTTC. Translation: CASSSRAGRTEYYEQYF. This rearrangement joins TRBV7-2 to TRBJ2-7; the D is unclear. This CDR3 region has 17 residues. The V end lost 4 bases, the J end lost 3 bases, and 22 bases lay between the germline ends. The germline V gene has CDR1 SGHTA and CDR2 FQGNSA.

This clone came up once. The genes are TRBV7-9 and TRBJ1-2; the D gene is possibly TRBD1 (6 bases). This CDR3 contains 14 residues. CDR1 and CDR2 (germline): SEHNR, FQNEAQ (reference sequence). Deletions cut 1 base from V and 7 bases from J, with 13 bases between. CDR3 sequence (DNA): TGTGCCAGCAGCTTAGTACAGGGAGTAAGTGGCTACACCTTC. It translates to CASSLVQGVSGYTF.

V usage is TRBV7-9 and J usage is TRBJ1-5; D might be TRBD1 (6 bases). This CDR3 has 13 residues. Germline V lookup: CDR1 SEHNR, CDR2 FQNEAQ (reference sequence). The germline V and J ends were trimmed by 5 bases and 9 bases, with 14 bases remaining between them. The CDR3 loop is CASSQNRVSPQHF. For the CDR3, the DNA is TGTGCCAGCAGCCAAAACAGGGTTTCGCCCCAGCATTTT.

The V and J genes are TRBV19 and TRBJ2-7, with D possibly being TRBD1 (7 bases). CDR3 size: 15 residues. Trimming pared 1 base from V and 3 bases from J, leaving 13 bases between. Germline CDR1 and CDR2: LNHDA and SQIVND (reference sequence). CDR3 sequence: CASSIGTGGRYEQYF. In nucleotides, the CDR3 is TGTGCCAGTAGTATAGGGACAGGAGGGCGCTACGAGCAGTACTTC.

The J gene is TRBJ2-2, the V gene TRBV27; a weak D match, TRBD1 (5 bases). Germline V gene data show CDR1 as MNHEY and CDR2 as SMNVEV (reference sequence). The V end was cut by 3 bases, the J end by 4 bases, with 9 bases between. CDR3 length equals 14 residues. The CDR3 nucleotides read TGTGCCAGCAGTTTGATGGGGCGCACCGGGGAGCTGTTTTTT. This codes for CASSLMGRTGELFF.

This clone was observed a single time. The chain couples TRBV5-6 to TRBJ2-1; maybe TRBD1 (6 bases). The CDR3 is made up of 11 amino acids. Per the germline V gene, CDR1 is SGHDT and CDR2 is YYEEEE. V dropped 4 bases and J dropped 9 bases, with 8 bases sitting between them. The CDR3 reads CASSARGEQFF. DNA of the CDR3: TGTGCCAGCAGCGCCAGGGGTGAGCAGTTCTTC.

The CDR3 region is CATKRLTGFNEKLFF. The CDR3 DNA follows: TGTGCCACAAAGAGGTTAACAGGGTTTAATGAAAAACTGTTTTTT. The chain links TRBV28 to TRBJ1-4; a possible D gene is TRBD1 (6 bases). CDR3 length: 15 amino acids. V dropped 10 bases and J dropped 4 bases, with 19 bases sitting between them. Germline V gene data show CDR1 as MDHEN and CDR2 as SYDVKM.

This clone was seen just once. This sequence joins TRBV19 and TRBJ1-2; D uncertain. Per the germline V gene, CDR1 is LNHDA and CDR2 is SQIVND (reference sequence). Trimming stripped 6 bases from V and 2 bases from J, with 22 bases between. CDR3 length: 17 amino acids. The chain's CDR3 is CASSLMMMRAGNYGYTF. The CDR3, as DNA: TGTGCCAGTAGCCTCATGATGATGCGGGCGGGAAACTATGGCTACACCTTC.

This CDR3 is CASSSILGADTQYF. The CDR3 nucleotides are TGTGCCAGCAGCTCCATACTCGGGGCAGATACGCAGTATTTT. The V call is TRBV27, the J call TRBJ2-3, with D perhaps matching TRBD2 (5 bases). Germline V gene data show CDR1 as MNHEY and CDR2 as SMNVEV (reference sequence). V was pared by 6 bases and J by 4 bases, with 14 bases between. This CDR3 region has 14 residues.

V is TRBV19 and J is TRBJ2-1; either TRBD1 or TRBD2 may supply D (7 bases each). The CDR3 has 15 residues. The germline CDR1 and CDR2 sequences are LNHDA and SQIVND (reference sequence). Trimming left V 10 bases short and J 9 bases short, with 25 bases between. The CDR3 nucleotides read TGTGCCACCCAGTATTGGTGGGAGGGGGCTCCTGAGCAGTTCTTC. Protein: CATQYWWEGAPEQFF. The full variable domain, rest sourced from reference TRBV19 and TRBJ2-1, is DGGITQSPKYLFRKEGQNVTLSCEQNLNHDAMYWYRQDPGQGLRLIYYSQIVNDFQKGDIAEGYSVSREKKESFPLTVTSAQKNPTAFYLCATQYWWEGAPEQFFGPGTRLTVL.

Here the CDR3 reads CASSVGQGFQPQHF. The DNA of the CDR3 is TGTGCCAGCAGCGTAGGGCAAGGGTTTCAGCCCCAGCATTTT. The chain joins TRBV9 to TRBJ1-5; the D is unclear. With 0 bases removed from V and 6 bases from J, the gap between germline ends came to 10 bases. Germline V gives CDR1 SGDLS, CDR2 YYNGEE. This CDR3 has 14 amino acids.

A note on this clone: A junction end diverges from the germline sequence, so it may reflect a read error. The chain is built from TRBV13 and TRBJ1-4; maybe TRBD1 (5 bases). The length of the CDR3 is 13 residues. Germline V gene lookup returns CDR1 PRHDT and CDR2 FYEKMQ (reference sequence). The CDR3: CAGTAGTNEKLFF. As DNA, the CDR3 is TGTGCCGGGACGGCCGGGACTAACGAAAAACTGTTTTTT.

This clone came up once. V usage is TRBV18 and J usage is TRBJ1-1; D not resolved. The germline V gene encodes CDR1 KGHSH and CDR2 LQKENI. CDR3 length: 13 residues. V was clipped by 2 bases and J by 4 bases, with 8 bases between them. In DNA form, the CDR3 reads TGTGCCAGCTCACCAAGAACAACCACTGAAGCTTTCTTT. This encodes CASSPRTTTEAFF.

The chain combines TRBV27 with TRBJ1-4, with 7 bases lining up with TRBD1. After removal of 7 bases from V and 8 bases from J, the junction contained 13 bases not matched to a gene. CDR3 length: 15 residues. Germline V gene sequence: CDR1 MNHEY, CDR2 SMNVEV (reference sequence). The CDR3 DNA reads TGTGCCAGCACCCGTTTTCCCAGGGGGGAGGAAAAACTGTTTTTT. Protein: CASTRFPRGEEKLFF.

The CDR3 loop is CASSLAGGRLYNEQFF. As DNA, the CDR3 is TGTGCCAGCAGCTTAGCGGGGGGACGGCTCTACAATGAGCAGTTCTTC. The chain joins TRBV7-2 to TRBJ2-1; D may be TRBD2 (6 bases). This CDR3 comprises 16 residues. V was pared by 0 bases and J by 3 bases, with 12 bases between. Per the germline V gene, CDR1 is SGHTA and CDR2 is FQGNSA. Full variable domain (missing parts from reference TRBV7-2 and TRBJ2-1): GAGVSQSPSNKVTEKGKDVELRCDPISGHTALYWYRQSLGQGLEFLIYFQGNSAPDKSGLPSDRFSAERTGGSVSTLTIQRTQQEDSAVYLCASSLAGGRLYNEQFFGPGTRLTVL.

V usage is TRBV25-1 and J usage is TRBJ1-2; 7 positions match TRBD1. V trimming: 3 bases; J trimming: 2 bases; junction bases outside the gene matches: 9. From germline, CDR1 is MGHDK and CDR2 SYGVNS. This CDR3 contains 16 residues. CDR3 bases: TGTGCCAGCAGTGATCCTCCGGGACAGAAAAACTATGGCTACACCTTC. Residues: CASSDPPGQKNYGYTF.

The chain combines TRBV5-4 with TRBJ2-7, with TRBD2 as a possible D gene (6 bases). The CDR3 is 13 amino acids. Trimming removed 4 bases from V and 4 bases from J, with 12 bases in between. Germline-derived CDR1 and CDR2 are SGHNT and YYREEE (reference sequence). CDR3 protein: CASSGAGIYEQYF. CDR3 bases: TGTGCCAGCAGCGGGGCGGGGATATACGAGCAGTACTTC.

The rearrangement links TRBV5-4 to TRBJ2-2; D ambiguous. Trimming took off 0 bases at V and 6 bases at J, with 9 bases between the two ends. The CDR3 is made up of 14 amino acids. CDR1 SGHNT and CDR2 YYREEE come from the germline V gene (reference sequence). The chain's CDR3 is CASSLAYQPGELFF. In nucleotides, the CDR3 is TGTGCCAGCAGCTTGGCTTACCAACCCGGGGAGCTGTTTTTT.

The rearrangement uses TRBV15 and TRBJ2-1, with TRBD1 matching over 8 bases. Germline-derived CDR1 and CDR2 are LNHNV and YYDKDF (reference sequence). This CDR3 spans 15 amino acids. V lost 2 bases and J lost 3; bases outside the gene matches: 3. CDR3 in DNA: TGTGCCACCAGCAGACGACAGGGGTACTACAATGAGCAGTTCTTC. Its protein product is CATSRRQGYYNEQFF. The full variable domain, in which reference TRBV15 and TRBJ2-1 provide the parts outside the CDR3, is DAMVIQNPRYQVTQFGKPVTLSCSQTLNHNVMYWYQQKSSQAPKLLFHYYDKDFNNEADTPDNFQSRRPNTSFCFLDIRSPGLGDTAMYLCATSRRQGYYNEQFFGPGTRLTVL.

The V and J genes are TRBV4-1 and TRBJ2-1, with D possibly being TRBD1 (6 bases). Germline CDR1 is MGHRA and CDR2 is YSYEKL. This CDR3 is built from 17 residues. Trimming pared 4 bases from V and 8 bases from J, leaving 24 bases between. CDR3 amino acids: CASSLTGTPSFGYEQFF. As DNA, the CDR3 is TGCGCCAGCAGCCTTACCGGGACACCCAGTTTTGGGTATGAGCAGTTCTTC.